The 11 T cell receptor beta chains reported below all come from one sample, sequenced in a study of cytomegalovirus exposure and HLA in healthy donors. Some clones are missing from TCRdb's copy, which holds only in-frame ones; the method was immunoSEQ multiplex PCR. The table has some 100,000 clones, about 87% seen once. Input material: PBMCs. The source is a man younger than 35 in good health and CMV-seronegative.

The chain is built from TRBV5-6 and TRBJ2-2; D not resolved. This CDR3 is built from 16 residues. V was clipped by 3 bases and J by 3 bases, with 15 bases between them. Germline-derived CDR1 and CDR2 are SGHDT and YYEEEE. This CDR3 reads CASSSLTGSYTGELFF. The CDR3 DNA reads as TGTGCCAGCAGCTCCTTGACCGGGTCCTACACCGGGGAGCTGTTTTTT.

The chain uses TRBV2 and TRBJ1-2; 8 bases fit TRBD1. The CDR3 loop spans 11 amino acids. The V segment lost 8 bases and the J segment 6 bases; nucleotides outside the gene matches: 2. The germline CDR1 and CDR2 sequences are SNHLY and FYNNEI. The CDR3 is CASGQGNGYTF. CDR3 coding DNA: TGTGCCAGCGGACAGGGTAATGGCTACACCTTC.

The chain has TRBV18 and TRBJ1-5; 7 bases are a match to TRBD1. There are 15 residues in the CDR3. The V and J ends lost 6 bases and 4 bases, in that order; junction bases with no gene match: 9. Germline assignment: CDR1 KGHSH and CDR2 LQKENI. The CDR3 DNA reads as TGTGCCAGCTCGCGGGACAGAGAGGAAAATCAGCCCCAGCATTTT. This encodes CASSRDREENQPQHF.

The chain employs TRBV27 and TRBJ2-1; no firm D call. CDR1 is MNHEY and CDR2 is SMNVEV in the germline V gene (reference sequence). The CDR3 extends over 17 amino acids. The V end was cut by 6 bases, the J end by 5 bases, with 23 bases between. CDR3 coding DNA: TGTGCCAGCAGACCCAACACGGAGATACGAATAGACAATGAGCAGTTCTTC. Its translation is CASRPNTEIRIDNEQFF.

The rearrangement links TRBV7-8 to TRBJ1-6; 10 bases match TRBD1. V lost 5 bases to trimming and J lost 5 bases; unmatched junction nucleotides: 3. The CDR3 is 15 amino acids. Germline assignment: CDR1 SGHVS and CDR2 FQNEAQ. CDR3 protein: CASSPGTGDNSPLHF. The CDR3 coding sequence is TGTGCCAGCAGCCCCGGGACAGGGGATAATTCACCCCTCCACTTT.

This clone was counted once. The rearrangement joins TRBV18 to TRBJ1-2; 10 nucleotides agree with TRBD1. This CDR3 has 14 residues. Germline V gene data show CDR1 as KGHSH and CDR2 as LQKENI. Unmatched junction bases numbered 1, after V lost 3 bases and J lost 3 bases. The CDR3 sequence: CASSPGTGDYGYTF. In DNA, the CDR3 is TGTGCCAGCTCACCTGGGACAGGGGACTATGGCTACACCTTC.

The chain links TRBV5-1 to TRBJ2-3; possibly TRBD2 for D (6 bases). CDR3 length equals 15 residues. Per germline, CDR1 SGHRS and CDR2 YFSETQ. Deletions cut 2 bases from V and 0 bases from J, with 10 bases between. The CDR3 bases are TGCGCCAGCAGCTTCGGAGGGGCTAGCACAGATACGCAGTATTTT. Residues: CASSFGGASTDTQYF.

This chain's CDR3 is CASSERGQGTDTQYF. DNA for the CDR3: TGTGCCAGCAGTGAACGGGGACAGGGCACAGATACGCAGTATTTT. The J gene is TRBJ2-3, the V gene TRBV2; TRBD1 aligns across 8 bases. Trimming cost V 2 bases and J 1 base; bases outside gene matches: 2. In germline, CDR1 is SNHLY, CDR2 FYNNEI. The CDR3 length is 15 residues.

The V and J genes are TRBV7-2 and TRBJ2-7; 7 positions match TRBD2. The germline V gene encodes CDR1 SGHTA and CDR2 FQGNSA. The trim removed 1 base at V and 1 base at J, leaving 7 bases unmatched. The CDR3 is 16 amino acids. The CDR3 DNA reads TGTGCCAGCAGCTTAGGGGCCCCTAGCGGATCCTACGAGCAGTACTTC. It codes for CASSLGAPSGSYEQYF.

The rearrangement uses TRBV19 and TRBJ2-7, with D uncertain. The CDR3 runs 15 residues. Between the trimmed V and J ends, which lost 5 bases and 0 bases, there was a span of 14 bases. The germline V gene has CDR1 LNHDA and CDR2 SQIVND (reference sequence). CDR3 protein: CASSLRLIGSYEQYF. The CDR3 nucleotides read TGTGCCAGTAGTTTGAGGCTTATCGGCTCCTACGAGCAGTACTTC. Using reference TRBV19 and TRBJ2-7 for the parts outside the CDR3, the full variable domain is DGGITQSPKYLFRKEGQNVTLSCEQNLNHDAMYWYRQDPGQGLRLIYYSQIVNDFQKGDIAEGYSVSREKKESFPLTVTSAQKNPTAFYLCASSLRLIGSYEQYFGPGTRLTVT.

This chain uses TRBV29-1 with TRBJ1-2; no clear D. Germline CDR1 SQVTM, CDR2 ANQGSEA. The CDR3 length is 12 residues. Trimming removed 4 bases from V and 2 bases from J, with 8 bases in between. This chain's CDR3 is CSVVSENYGYTF. The DNA of the CDR3 is TGCAGCGTTGTGTCGGAGAACTATGGCTACACCTTC.